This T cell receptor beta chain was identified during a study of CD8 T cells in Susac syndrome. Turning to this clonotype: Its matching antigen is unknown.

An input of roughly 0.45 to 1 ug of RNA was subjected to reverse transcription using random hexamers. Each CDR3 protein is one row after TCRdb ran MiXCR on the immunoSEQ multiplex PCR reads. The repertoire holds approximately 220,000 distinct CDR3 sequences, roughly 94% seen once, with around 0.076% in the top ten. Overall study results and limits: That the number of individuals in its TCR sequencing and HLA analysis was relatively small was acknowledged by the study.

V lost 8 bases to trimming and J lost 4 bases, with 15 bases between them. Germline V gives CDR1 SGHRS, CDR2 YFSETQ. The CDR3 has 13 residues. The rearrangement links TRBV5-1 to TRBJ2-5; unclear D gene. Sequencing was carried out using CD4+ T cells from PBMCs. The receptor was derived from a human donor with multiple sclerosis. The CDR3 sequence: CASCTVVAETQYF. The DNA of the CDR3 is TGCGCCAGTTGTACAGTAGTGGCAGAGACCCAGTACTTC.